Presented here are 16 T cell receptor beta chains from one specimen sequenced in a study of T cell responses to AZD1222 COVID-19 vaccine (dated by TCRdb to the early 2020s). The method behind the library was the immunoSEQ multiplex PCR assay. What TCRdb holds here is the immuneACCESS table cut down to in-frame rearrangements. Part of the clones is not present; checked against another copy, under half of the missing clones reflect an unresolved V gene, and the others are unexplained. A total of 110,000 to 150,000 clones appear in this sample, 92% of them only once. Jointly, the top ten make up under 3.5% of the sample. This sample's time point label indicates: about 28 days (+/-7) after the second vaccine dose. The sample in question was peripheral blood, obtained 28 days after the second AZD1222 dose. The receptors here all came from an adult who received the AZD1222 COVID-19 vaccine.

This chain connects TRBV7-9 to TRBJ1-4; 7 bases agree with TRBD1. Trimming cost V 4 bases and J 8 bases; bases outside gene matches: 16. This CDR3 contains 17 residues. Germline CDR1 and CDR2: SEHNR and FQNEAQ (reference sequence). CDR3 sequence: CASSSFRLGQRDEKLFF. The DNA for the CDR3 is TGTGCCAGCAGCTCCTTCCGCCTGGGACAGCGAGACGAAAAACTGTTTTTT.

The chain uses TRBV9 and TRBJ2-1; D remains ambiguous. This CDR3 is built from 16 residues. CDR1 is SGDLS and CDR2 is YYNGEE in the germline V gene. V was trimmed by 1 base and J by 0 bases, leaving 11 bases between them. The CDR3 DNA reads TGTGCCAGCAGCGTATCCGGCACGAGCTCCTACAATGAGCAGTTCTTC. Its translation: CASSVSGTSSYNEQFF.

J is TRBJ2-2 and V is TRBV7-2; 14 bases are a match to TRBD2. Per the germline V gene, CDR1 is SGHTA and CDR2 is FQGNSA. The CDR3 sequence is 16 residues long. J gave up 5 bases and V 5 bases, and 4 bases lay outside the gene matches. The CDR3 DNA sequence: TGTGCCAGCAGCAGACTAGCGGGAGGGATGACCGGGGAGCTGTTTTTT. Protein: CASSRLAGGMTGELFF.

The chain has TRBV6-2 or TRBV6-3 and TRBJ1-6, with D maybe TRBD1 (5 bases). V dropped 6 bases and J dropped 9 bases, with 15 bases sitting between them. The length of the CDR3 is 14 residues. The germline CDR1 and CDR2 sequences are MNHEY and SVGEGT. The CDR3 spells CASSRGQGVSPLHF. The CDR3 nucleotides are TGTGCCAGCAGCAGAGGGCAGGGAGTTTCACCCCTCCACTTT.

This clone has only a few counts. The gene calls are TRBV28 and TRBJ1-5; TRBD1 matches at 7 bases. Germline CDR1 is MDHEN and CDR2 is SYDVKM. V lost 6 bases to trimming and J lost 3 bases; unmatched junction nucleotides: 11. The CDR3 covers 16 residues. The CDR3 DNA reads TGTGCCAGCAGGATGCAGGGGGGAGGCTTCAATCAGCCCCAGCATTTT. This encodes CASRMQGGGFNQPQHF. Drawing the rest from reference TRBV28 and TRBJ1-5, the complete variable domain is DVKVTQSSRYLVKRTGEKVFLECVQDMDHENMFWYRQDPGLGLRLIYFSYDVKMKEKGDIPEGYSVSREKKERFSLILESASTNQTSMYLCASRMQGGGFNQPQHFGDGTRLSIL.

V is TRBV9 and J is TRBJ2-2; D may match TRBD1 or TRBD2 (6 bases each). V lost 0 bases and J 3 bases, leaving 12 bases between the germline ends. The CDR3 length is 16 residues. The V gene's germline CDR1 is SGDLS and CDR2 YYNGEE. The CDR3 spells CASSVEGGRDTGELFF. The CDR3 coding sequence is TGTGCCAGCAGCGTAGAGGGGGGACGGGACACCGGGGAGCTGTTTTTT.

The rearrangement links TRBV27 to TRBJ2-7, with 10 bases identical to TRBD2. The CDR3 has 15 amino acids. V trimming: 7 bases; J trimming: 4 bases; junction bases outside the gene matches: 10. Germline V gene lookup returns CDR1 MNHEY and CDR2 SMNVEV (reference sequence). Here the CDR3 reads CASTRSPSGSYEQYF. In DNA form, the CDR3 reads TGTGCCAGCACCCGCTCCCCTAGCGGGAGTTACGAGCAGTACTTC.

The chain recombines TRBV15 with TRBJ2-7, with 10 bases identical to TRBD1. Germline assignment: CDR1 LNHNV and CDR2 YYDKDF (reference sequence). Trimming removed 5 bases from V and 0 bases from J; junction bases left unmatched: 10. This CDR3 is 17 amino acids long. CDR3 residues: CATSLDRGLSYSYEQYF. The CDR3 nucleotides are TGTGCCACCAGCCTTGACAGGGGGCTATCTTACTCCTACGAGCAGTACTTC. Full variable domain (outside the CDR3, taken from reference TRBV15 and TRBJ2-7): DAMVIQNPRYQVTQFGKPVTLSCSQTLNHNVMYWYQQKSSQAPKLLFHYYDKDFNNEADTPDNFQSRRPNTSFCFLDIRSPGLGDTAMYLCATSLDRGLSYSYEQYFGPGTRLTVT.

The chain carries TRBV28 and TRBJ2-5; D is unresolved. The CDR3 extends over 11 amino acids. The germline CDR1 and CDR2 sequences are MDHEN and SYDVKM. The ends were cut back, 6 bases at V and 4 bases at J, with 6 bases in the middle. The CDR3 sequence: CASSNPETQYF. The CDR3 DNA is TGTGCCAGCAGCAACCCAGAGACCCAGTACTTC.

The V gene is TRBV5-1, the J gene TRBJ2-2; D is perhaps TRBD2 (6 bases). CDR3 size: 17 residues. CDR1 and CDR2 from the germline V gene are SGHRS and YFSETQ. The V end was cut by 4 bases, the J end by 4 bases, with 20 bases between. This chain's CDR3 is CASSPGERRWTTGELFF. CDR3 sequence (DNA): TGCGCCAGCAGCCCGGGGGAGCGCAGGTGGACCACCGGGGAGCTGTTTTTT.

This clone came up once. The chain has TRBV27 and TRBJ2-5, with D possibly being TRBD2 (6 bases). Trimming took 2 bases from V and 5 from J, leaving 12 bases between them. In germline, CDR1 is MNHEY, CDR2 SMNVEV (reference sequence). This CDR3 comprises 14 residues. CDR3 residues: CASSLTGVRETQYF. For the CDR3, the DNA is TGTGCCAGCAGTTTAACGGGAGTTCGGGAGACCCAGTACTTC.

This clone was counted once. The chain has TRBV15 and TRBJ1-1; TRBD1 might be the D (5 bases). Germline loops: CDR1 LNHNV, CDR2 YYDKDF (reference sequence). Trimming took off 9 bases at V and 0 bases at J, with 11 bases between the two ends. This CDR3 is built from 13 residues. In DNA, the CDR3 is TGTGCCACGGCGGGGGGGATGAACACTGAAGCTTTCTTT. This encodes CATAGGMNTEAFF.

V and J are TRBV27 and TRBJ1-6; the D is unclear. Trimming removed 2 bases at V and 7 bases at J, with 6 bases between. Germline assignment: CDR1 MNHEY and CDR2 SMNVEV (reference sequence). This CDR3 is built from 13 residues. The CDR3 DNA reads TGTGCCAGCAGTTTAGGTACCAATTCACCCCTCCACTTT. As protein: CASSLGTNSPLHF.

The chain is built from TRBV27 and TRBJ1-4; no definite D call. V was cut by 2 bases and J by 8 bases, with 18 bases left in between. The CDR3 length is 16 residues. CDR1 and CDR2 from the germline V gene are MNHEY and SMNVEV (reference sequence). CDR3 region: CASSLNRGRLEEKLFF. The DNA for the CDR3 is TGTGCCAGCAGTTTAAATCGTGGAAGGCTGGAGGAAAAACTGTTTTTT.

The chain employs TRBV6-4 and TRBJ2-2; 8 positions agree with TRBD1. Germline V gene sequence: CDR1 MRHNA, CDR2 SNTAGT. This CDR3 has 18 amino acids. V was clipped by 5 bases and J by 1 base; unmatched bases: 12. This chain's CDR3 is CASSSTPTGTGNTGELFF. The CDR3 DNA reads TGTGCCAGCAGTTCAACCCCAACCGGGACAGGGAACACCGGGGAGCTGTTTTTT.

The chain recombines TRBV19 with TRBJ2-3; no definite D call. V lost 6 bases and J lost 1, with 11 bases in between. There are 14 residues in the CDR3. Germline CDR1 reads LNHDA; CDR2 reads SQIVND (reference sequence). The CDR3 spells CASRLATGTDTQYF. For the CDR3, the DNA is TGTGCCAGTAGACTGGCCACGGGCACAGATACGCAGTATTTT.